These 27 T cell receptor beta chains originate from one sample sequenced in a study of blood T cell repertoires in COVID-19. The repertoire was sequenced with immunoSEQ multiplex PCR; TCRdb's copy has only in-frame clones and lacks some. The sample lists 300,000 to 400,000 clones; under 95% were seen once. Sequenced material: peripheral blood. The receptors come from a woman aged 18-30 years who had recovered from COVID-19.

This rearrangement joins TRBV2 to TRBJ1-1; D perhaps matches TRBD1 (6 bases). The CDR3 spans 13 residues. Germline-derived CDR1 and CDR2 are SNHLY and FYNNEI. The V and J ends lost 4 bases and 4 bases respectively, with 10 bases between them. CDR3 sequence: CASSGTEGTEAFF. The CDR3 DNA follows: TGTGCCAGCAGTGGGACAGAGGGCACTGAAGCTTTCTTT.

The J gene is TRBJ2-3, the V gene TRBV13; TRBD1 is a possible D gene (5 bases). V dropped 1 base and J dropped 8 bases, with 13 bases sitting between them. This CDR3 has 14 amino acids. Per germline, CDR1 PRHDT and CDR2 FYEKMQ (reference sequence). CDR3 residues: CASSLVGAPGTQYF. The CDR3 bases are TGTGCCAGCAGCTTAGTAGGGGCCCCGGGTACGCAGTATTTT.

A word on this clone: Other nucleotide sequences from this sample produce the same CDR3. The chain carries TRBV9 and TRBJ1-4, with TRBD1 matching 7 bases. This CDR3 comprises 17 residues. V lost 4 bases and J lost 7; bases outside the gene matches: 16. Germline lookup yields CDR1 SGDLS and CDR2 YYNGEE. The DNA of the CDR3 is TGTGCCAGCAGCCCCCGCCTAACAGGGGATTGGAGTGAAAAACTGTTTTTT. Translating gives CASSPRLTGDWSEKLFF.

This CDR3 is CASSRASGLSSYNEQFF. The CDR3 DNA sequence: TGTGCCAGTAGTCGAGCTAGCGGCCTAAGCTCCTACAATGAGCAGTTCTTC. The chain is built from TRBV19 and TRBJ2-1; 7 nucleotides agree with TRBD2. V lost 5 bases to trimming and J lost 0 bases; unmatched junction nucleotides: 10. Germline V lookup: CDR1 LNHDA, CDR2 SQIVND (reference sequence). The CDR3 extends over 17 amino acids.

The chain has TRBV27 and TRBJ1-2; 7 bases fit TRBD1. V shed 6 bases, J shed 6 bases, and the junction held 7 bases outside the gene matches. This CDR3 is 13 amino acids long. Germline V CDR1 and CDR2: MNHEY, SMNVEV (reference sequence). The CDR3 DNA sequence: TGTGCCAGCAGCATGACAGGGTACCATGGCTACACCTTC. Encoded protein: CASSMTGYHGYTF.

This clone appeared a single time. CDR3: CASGLAGGTDTQYF. CDR3 nucleotide sequence: TGTGCCAGCGGACTAGCGGGAGGAACAGATACGCAGTATTTT. The chain uses TRBV6-5 and TRBJ2-3; 14 positions agree with TRBD2. CDR3 length: 14 residues. V dropped 8 bases and J dropped 3; count of bases not matched to a gene: 1. CDR1 is MNHEY and CDR2 is SVGAGI in the germline V gene.

The DNA of the CDR3 is TGTGCCAGCAGTGAAGCGTGGAGGGAGGGCTTCTCAGATACGCAGTATTTT. It yields the protein CASSEAWREGFSDTQYF. This sequence joins TRBV2 and TRBJ2-3; 7 bases line up with TRBD2. The trim removed 0 bases at V and 4 bases at J, leaving 10 bases unmatched. The CDR3 length is 17 residues. Per germline, CDR1 SNHLY and CDR2 FYNNEI. Full variable domain (outside the CDR3, taken from reference TRBV2 and TRBJ2-3): EPEVTQTPSHQVTQMGQEVILRCVPISNHLYFYWYRQILGQKVEFLVSFYNNEISEKSEIFDDQFSVERPDGSNFTLKIRSTKLEDSAMYFCASSEAWREGFSDTQYFGPGTRLTVL.

The chain is built from TRBV7-9 and TRBJ1-1; 9 bases line up with TRBD1. CDR3 size: 17 residues. The junction had 5 bases not matched to a gene; V was cut back by 0 bases and J by 0 bases. CDR1 is SEHNR and CDR2 is FQNEAQ in the germline V gene (reference sequence). CDR3 protein: CASSLAGQGSVNTEAFF. CDR3 coding DNA: TGTGCCAGCAGCTTAGCCGGACAGGGGTCGGTGAACACTGAAGCTTTCTTT.

The gene calls are TRBV7-9 and TRBJ1-6, with D perhaps matching TRBD1 (5 bases). Germline CDR1 reads SEHNR; CDR2 reads FQNEAQ (reference sequence). This CDR3 is 14 amino acids long. Deletions cut 1 base from V and 8 bases from J, with 9 bases between. In nucleotides, the CDR3 is TGTGCCAGCAGCTTAGTCCGGGGGGATTCACCCCTCCACTTT. Translated: CASSLVRGDSPLHF. Together with reference TRBV7-9 and TRBJ1-6, the CDR3 gives the full variable domain: DTGVSQNPRHKITKRGQNVTFRCDPISEHNRLYWYRQTLGQGPEFLTYFQNEAQLEKSRLLSDRFSAERPKGSFSTLEIQRTEQGDSAMYLCASSLVRGDSPLHFGNGTRLTVT.

This sequence joins TRBV4-3 and TRBJ2-1; 13 positions agree with TRBD2. CDR1 and CDR2 (germline): LGHNA, YSLEER. The CDR3 loop spans 17 amino acids. The trim removed 0 bases at V and 4 bases at J, leaving 3 bases unmatched. The CDR3 reads CASSQDRGLAGYNEQFF. The CDR3 bases are TGCGCCAGCAGCCAAGATAGGGGACTAGCGGGGTACAATGAGCAGTTCTTC.

This rearrangement joins TRBV12-5 to TRBJ1-1; 7 nucleotides agree with TRBD1. The CDR3 spans 15 residues. The junction had 9 bases not matched to a gene; V was cut back by 6 bases and J by 2 bases. The germline V gene encodes CDR1 LGHNT and CDR2 FRNRAP. The CDR3 here is CASGRPGGLNTEAFF. The CDR3 coding sequence is TGTGCTAGTGGCCGACCAGGGGGACTTAACACTGAAGCTTTCTTT.

This chain joins TRBV29-1 and TRBJ1-4; possible D gene TRBD1, 5 bases. The CDR3 loop spans 14 amino acids. Trimming shortened V by 5 bases and J by 5 bases, and 15 bases separated the two germline ends. Germline CDR1 reads SQVTM; CDR2 reads ANQGSEA. The CDR3 here is CSVTLRGTNEKLFF. DNA of the CDR3: TGCAGCGTTACTCTACGCGGGACGAATGAAAAACTGTTTTTT.

The chain couples TRBV19 to TRBJ1-1; D is possibly TRBD1 (5 bases). This CDR3 region has 17 residues. Trimming shortened V by 1 base and J by 0 bases, and 15 bases separated the two germline ends. Germline V gene data show CDR1 as LNHDA and CDR2 as SQIVND (reference sequence). CDR3 sequence: CASSIGQGNPMNTEAFF. CDR3 sequence (DNA): TGTGCCAGTAGTATAGGTCAGGGCAATCCTATGAACACTGAAGCTTTCTTT.

This clone has only one observation. This rearrangement joins TRBV29-1 to TRBJ2-2; TRBD2 is a possible D gene (6 bases). The germline CDR1 and CDR2 sequences are SQVTM and ANQGSEA. V was clipped by 4 bases and J by 5 bases, with 14 bases between them. The length of the CDR3 is 14 residues. In DNA form, the CDR3 reads TGCAGCGTTGTCCCCTCGGGGGTAACCGGGGAGCTGTTTTTT. Translating gives CSVVPSGVTGELFF.

This chain uses TRBV7-2 with TRBJ2-4; TRBD2 agrees at 10 bases. This CDR3 region has 16 residues. The junction had 4 bases not matched to a gene; V was cut back by 4 bases and J by 1 base. Germline V gene sequence: CDR1 SGHTA, CDR2 FQGNSA. For the CDR3, the DNA is TGTGCCAGCAGCTCAAATAGCGGGAGGGCCAAAAACATTCAGTACTTC. It yields the protein CASSSNSGRAKNIQYF.

The CDR3, as DNA: TGCGCCAGCAGCTCGGGTGACAGGGACGGAAACACCATATATTTT. It encodes CASSSGDRDGNTIYF. The V call is TRBV5-1, the J call TRBJ1-3; 7 bases match TRBD1. The CDR3 length is 15 residues. After removal of 3 bases from V and 4 bases from J, the junction contained 7 bases not matched to a gene. Germline V CDR1 and CDR2: SGHRS, YFSETQ.

This chain joins TRBV19 and TRBJ1-2, with 7 bases identical to TRBD1. The germline V gene encodes CDR1 LNHDA and CDR2 SQIVND (reference sequence). With 7 bases clipped from V and 8 bases from J, the junction kept 7 bases outside the gene matches. This CDR3 comprises 12 residues. The CDR3 nucleotides read TGTGCCAGTACAGAGGACAGGTCGGGCTACACCTTC. It codes for CASTEDRSGYTF. Using reference TRBV19 and TRBJ1-2 for the parts outside the CDR3, the full variable domain is DGGITQSPKYLFRKEGQNVTLSCEQNLNHDAMYWYRQDPGQGLRLIYYSQIVNDFQKGDIAEGYSVSREKKESFPLTVTSAQKNPTAFYLCASTEDRSGYTFGSGTRLTVV.

This clone was recorded only once. This rearrangement joins TRBV5-1 to TRBJ1-2; a weak D match, TRBD1 (5 bases). The V gene lost 2 bases and the J gene lost 0 bases, with 11 bases spanning the gap. This CDR3 comprises 15 residues. The germline CDR1 and CDR2 sequences are SGHRS and YFSETQ. The CDR3 loop reads CASSFPAGPNYGYTF. In nucleotides, the CDR3 is TGCGCCAGCAGCTTTCCGGCGGGACCTAACTATGGCTACACCTTC.

This clone was seen a single time. This chain joins TRBV6-5 and TRBJ1-4; D is perhaps TRBD1 (6 bases). With 6 bases removed from V and 1 base from J, the gap between germline ends came to 12 bases. This CDR3 region has 15 residues. Germline CDR1 reads MNHEY; CDR2 reads SVGAGI. The CDR3 loop reads CASRFRGVTNEKLFF. CDR3 in DNA: TGTGCCAGCAGGTTCAGGGGTGTAACTAATGAAAAACTGTTTTTT.

The chain links TRBV27 to TRBJ1-5; 8 bases are shared with TRBD1. This CDR3 has 16 residues. The ends lost 8 bases at V and 0 bases at J; junction bases unmatched: 9. Germline V lookup: CDR1 MNHEY, CDR2 SMNVEV (reference sequence). CDR3 sequence reads: CASWTGRGVSNQPQHF. The CDR3 nucleotides are TGTGCCAGCTGGACAGGGCGAGGGGTTAGCAATCAGCCCCAGCATTTT.

This rearrangement joins TRBV7-2 to TRBJ1-5, with TRBD1 as a possible D gene (5 bases). Germline V gives CDR1 SGHTA, CDR2 FQGNSA. V gave up 5 bases and J gave up 4 bases, with 12 bases separating them. CDR3 length equals 14 residues. CDR3 nucleotide sequence: TGTGCCAGCAGCGCGGGGGGGTTAAATCAGCCCCAGCATTTT. Its protein is CASSAGGLNQPQHF. The full variable domain, completed using reference TRBV7-2 and TRBJ1-5, is GAGVSQSPSNKVTEKGKDVELRCDPISGHTALYWYRQSLGQGLEFLIYFQGNSAPDKSGLPSDRFSAERTGGSVSTLTIQRTQQEDSAVYLCASSAGGLNQPQHFGDGTRLSIL.

This chain connects TRBV5-8 to TRBJ2-2; D gene unclear. V was clipped by 7 bases and J by 0 bases, with 7 bases between them. The CDR3 extends over 13 amino acids. Germline V CDR1 and CDR2: SGHTS, YDEGEE. CDR3 sequence: CASVGSNTGELFF. The CDR3 nucleotides read TGTGCCAGCGTCGGGTCGAACACCGGGGAGCTGTTTTTT.

The V call is TRBV5-1, the J call TRBJ1-5, with 7 nucleotides matching TRBD1. The V and J ends lost 4 bases and 3 bases, in that order; junction bases with no gene match: 4. The CDR3 is made up of 14 amino acids. The germline V gene encodes CDR1 SGHRS and CDR2 YFSETQ. The CDR3 nucleotides read TGCGCCAGCAGCGCCGGGACAGACAATCAGCCCCAGCATTTT. It yields the protein CASSAGTDNQPQHF. The full variable domain, rest sourced from reference TRBV5-1 and TRBJ1-5, is KAGVTQTPRYLIKTRGQQVTLSCSPISGHRSVSWYQQTPGQGLQFLFEYFSETQRNKGNFPGRFSGRQFSNSRSEMNVSTLELGDSALYLCASSAGTDNQPQHFGDGTRLSIL.

CDR3 sequence (DNA): TGTGCCAGCAGCTTAAGTAGGGGGCGCGCCAATGAGCAGTTCTTC. Translated, it gives CASSLSRGRANEQFF. The J gene is TRBJ2-1, the V gene TRBV7-2; 7 bases are shared with TRBD1. Germline-derived CDR1 and CDR2 are SGHTA and FQGNSA. The CDR3 sequence is 15 residues long. The V segment lost 2 bases and the J segment 6 bases; nucleotides outside the gene matches: 7.

A single count supports this clone. The V call is TRBV18, the J call TRBJ2-3, with a tentative D call TRBD2 (5 bases). V lost 4 bases and J lost 3, with 8 bases in between. The CDR3 runs to 13 residues. Germline CDR1 and CDR2: KGHSH and LQKENI. CDR3 nucleotide sequence: TGTGCCAGCTCACTGGACTCAACAGATACGCAGTATTTT. It specifies CASSLDSTDTQYF.

V usage is TRBV5-4 and J usage is TRBJ2-3; a weak D match, TRBD1 (6 bases). The V and J ends lost 0 bases and 2 bases respectively, with 10 bases between them. This CDR3 is 15 amino acids long. The germline V gene encodes CDR1 SGHNT and CDR2 YYREEE (reference sequence). The CDR3 loop reads CASSLEDRPTDTQYF. CDR3 DNA: TGTGCCAGCAGCTTGGAAGACAGGCCCACAGATACGCAGTATTTT.

The chain is built from TRBV6-5 and TRBJ1-2; unclear D gene. CDR1 and CDR2 from the germline V gene are MNHEY and SVGAGI. V lost 5 bases and J lost 2, with 15 bases in between. The CDR3 runs 15 residues. This CDR3 is CASSRAGVENYGYTF. The CDR3 DNA follows: TGTGCCAGCAGTCGGGCCGGGGTCGAGAACTATGGCTACACCTTC.